These 28 T cell receptor beta chains were sequenced from one sample in a study of T cell repertoires in cytomegalovirus infection. Via MiXCR, TCRdb re-called the reads, giving one row per CDR3 protein. The repertoire holds approximately 490,000 distinct CDR3 sequences, with roughly 12% as singletons. Source material: PBMCs. The receptors were gathered from a human donor in good health (CMV status not recorded). Some clones in this sample may be carry-over from other donors' samples.

The chain employs TRBV5-1 and TRBJ1-1; D might be TRBD1 (6 bases). Germline values: CDR1 SGHRS, CDR2 YFSETQ. The CDR3 is 15 residues long. The V and J ends lost 4 bases and 4 bases respectively, with 17 bases between them. The CDR3 DNA reads as TGCGCCAGCAGCCCGGGGGCGGGATCTAGCACTGAAGCTTTCTTT. It is translated as CASSPGAGSSTEAFF.

This clonotype was counted only a few times. V is TRBV29-1 and J is TRBJ1-2; D is unclear. V gave up 2 bases and J gave up 4 bases, with 14 bases separating them. The CDR3 runs to 14 residues. Germline CDR1 reads SQVTM; CDR2 reads ANQGSEA. CDR3 loop: CSVELGTVSYGYTF. CDR3 nucleotides: TGCAGCGTTGAACTGGGAACGGTTAGCTATGGCTACACCTTC.

This clonotype came up a few times. The rearrangement joins TRBV30 to TRBJ1-2, with 8 bases lining up with TRBD1. The CDR3 sequence is 13 residues long. The V segment lost 6 bases and the J segment 6 bases; nucleotides outside the gene matches: 9. The germline gives CDR1 GTSNPN, CDR2 SVGIG (reference sequence). The CDR3 DNA reads TGTGCCTGCGAGGACAGGGTTTGGGATGGCTACACCTTC. It yields the protein CACEDRVWDGYTF.

At least ten counts were recorded for this clonotype. The rearrangement links TRBV12-3 or TRBV12-4 to TRBJ1-1; 9 bases are shared with TRBD1. The CDR3 consists of 18 residues. The V gene end was trimmed by 4 bases and the J gene end by 0 bases; junction bases not matched to a gene: 12. This CDR3 reads CASSSSGTGLWLNTEAFF. CDR3 bases: TGTGCCAGCAGTTCCTCCGGGACAGGGTTGTGGTTGAACACTGAAGCTTTCTTT.

This clonotype was seen ten or more times. The chain couples TRBV7-2 to TRBJ1-1; the D is unclear. The germline CDR1 and CDR2 sequences are SGHTA and FQGNSA. The V gene lost 5 bases and the J gene lost 3 bases, with 10 bases spanning the gap. The CDR3 is made up of 13 amino acids. CDR3 protein: CASSPAPDTEAFF. The CDR3 region has the DNA TGTGCCAGCAGCCCCGCACCGGACACTGAAGCTTTCTTT. Full variable domain (remainder filled in from reference TRBV7-2 and TRBJ1-1): GAGVSQSPSNKVTEKGKDVELRCDPISGHTALYWYRQSLGQGLEFLIYFQGNSAPDKSGLPSDRFSAERTGGSVSTLTIQRTQQEDSAVYLCASSPAPDTEAFFGQGTRLTVV.

This clonotype was recorded many times. This chain joins TRBV12-3 or TRBV12-4 and TRBJ2-3; 8 nucleotides agree with TRBD2. The CDR3 runs 12 residues. V lost 5 bases and J lost 14; bases outside the gene matches: 9. CDR3 sequence: CASSPRAGALYF. Here the CDR3 DNA reads TGTGCCAGCAGTCCCCGAGCGGGGGCCCTGTATTTT.

This clonotype showed up many times. This rearrangement joins TRBV3-1 to TRBJ1-5; 8 bases fit TRBD1. The CDR3 loop spans 15 amino acids. The trim removed 5 bases at V and 1 base at J, leaving 4 bases unmatched. CDR1 LGHDT and CDR2 YNNKEL come from the germline V gene (reference sequence). The CDR3 here is CASSFGQGSNQPQHF. CDR3 nucleotides: TGTGCCAGCAGCTTCGGACAGGGAAGCAATCAGCCCCAGCATTTT.

This sequence joins TRBV28 and TRBJ2-1, with no clear D. V dropped 5 bases and J dropped 9 bases, with 11 bases sitting between them. Germline loops: CDR1 MDHEN, CDR2 SYDVKM. This CDR3 region has 12 residues. The CDR3 is CASSAANGEQFF. The CDR3 coding sequence is TGTGCCAGCAGTGCCGCCAATGGTGAGCAGTTCTTC.

V gene TRBV7-9 combines with J gene TRBJ1-6, with 7 bases that match TRBD1. Germline V gene data show CDR1 as SEHNR and CDR2 as FQNEAQ (reference sequence). V was pared by 2 bases and J by 5 bases, with 3 bases of the junction left unmatched. The CDR3 covers 15 residues. This CDR3 reads CASSLQGVDNSPLHF. In DNA form, the CDR3 reads TGTGCCAGCAGCTTACAGGGGGTAGATAATTCACCCCTCCACTTT. Supplemented by reference TRBV7-9 and TRBJ1-6, the full variable domain reads DTGVSQNPRHKITKRGQNVTFRCDPISEHNRLYWYRQTLGQGPEFLTYFQNEAQLEKSRLLSDRFSAERPKGSFSTLEIQRTEQGDSAMYLCASSLQGVDNSPLHFGNGTRLTVT.

In its sample, this clonotype was seen a few times. The J gene is TRBJ2-2, the V gene TRBV6-1; D is ambiguous. V lost 4 bases to trimming and J lost 1 base, with 7 bases between them. This CDR3 has 14 residues. Germline CDR1 is MNHNS and CDR2 is SASEGT. In DNA form, the CDR3 reads TGTGCCAGCAGTGTTATGAGGAACACCGGGGAGCTGTTTTTT. This encodes CASSVMRNTGELFF.

This chain joins TRBV5-5 and TRBJ1-1, with a weak D call TRBD1 (6 bases). Germline-derived CDR1 and CDR2 are SGHKS and YYEKEE (reference sequence). V lost 6 bases to trimming and J lost 1 base, with 13 bases between them. CDR3 length: 14 residues. The CDR3 loop is CASNGRTANTEAFF. CDR3 nucleotide sequence: TGTGCCAGCAACGGTAGGACAGCGAACACTGAAGCTTTCTTT.

This clonotype occurred many times. The rearrangement joins TRBV6-1 to TRBJ2-7; no firm D call. Germline-derived CDR1 and CDR2 are MNHNS and SASEGT. The V and J ends lost 3 bases and 2 bases respectively, with 8 bases between them. This CDR3 has 13 amino acids. CDR3 residues: CASSDRQTYEQYF. The CDR3 DNA sequence: TGTGCCAGCAGTGACAGGCAAACCTACGAGCAGTACTTC.

This clonotype was seen at least ten times. This chain uses TRBV10-3 with TRBJ1-5; D is undetermined. The CDR3 has 13 amino acids. Deletions cut 5 bases from V and 8 bases from J, with 13 bases between. Looked up from germline, CDR1 is ENHRY and CDR2 is SYGVKD. The chain's CDR3 is CAISRTPGEPQHF. CDR3 in DNA: TGTGCCATCAGTAGGACCCCGGGAGAGCCCCAGCATTTT.

This clonotype was seen many times. This chain uses TRBV6-2 or TRBV6-3 with TRBJ2-2; D is undetermined. This CDR3 contains 14 residues. Germline assignment: CDR1 MNHEY and CDR2 SVGEGT. V dropped 0 bases and J dropped 2 bases, with 4 bases sitting between them. CDR3 region: CASSYSSNTGELFF. CDR3 sequence (DNA): TGTGCCAGCAGTTACTCTAGCAACACCGGGGAGCTGTTTTTT.

This clonotype was seen at least ten times. The rearrangement joins TRBV7-9 to TRBJ2-1; D is possibly TRBD2 (7 bases). The germline gives CDR1 SEHNR, CDR2 FQNEAQ (reference sequence). V was trimmed by 5 bases and J by 8 bases, leaving 10 bases between them. The CDR3 runs 12 residues. The CDR3 spells CASSQGGDEQFF. CDR3 sequence (DNA): TGTGCCAGCAGCCAAGGGGGGGATGAGCAGTTCTTC.

This clonotype was detected many times. The gene calls are TRBV7-2 and TRBJ1-6, with 9 bases identical to TRBD1. J lost 7 bases, V lost 4 bases, and 8 bases had no gene match. Germline values: CDR1 SGHTA, CDR2 FQGNSA. This CDR3 has 16 residues. CDR3 nucleotide sequence: TGTGCCAGCAGCTCCCTAGTGGGACAGGGAAATTCACCCCTCCACTTT. Translated, it gives CASSSLVGQGNSPLHF.

In its sample, this clonotype was seen a few times. This chain connects TRBV2 to TRBJ2-1; D is unclear. Germline V CDR1 and CDR2: SNHLY, FYNNEI. Trimming removed 3 bases from V and 2 bases from J, with 14 bases in between. This CDR3 is 16 amino acids long. Here the CDR3 DNA reads TGTGCCAGCAGTGAGATAGTGACACGAGCCTACAATGAGCAGTTCTTC. Protein: CASSEIVTRAYNEQFF.

The chain couples TRBV9 to TRBJ2-1; D remains ambiguous. V was trimmed by 0 bases and J by 11 bases, leaving 18 bases between them. The CDR3 sequence is 15 residues long. CDR1 is SGDLS, CDR2 YYNGEE, per germline. The chain's CDR3 is CASSVVPQFTAQQFF. CDR3 coding DNA: TGTGCCAGCAGCGTAGTTCCCCAATTCACGGCCCAGCAGTTCTTC.

This clonotype was counted between two and nine times. CDR3 residues: CASSLKGSINTEAFF. DNA for the CDR3: TGTGCCAGCAGCTTAAAAGGGTCTATTAACACTGAAGCTTTCTTT. V gene TRBV7-3 combines with J gene TRBJ1-1; D remains ambiguous. The V gene's germline CDR1 is SGHTA and CDR2 FQGTGA. The CDR3 is 15 residues long. The V and J ends lost 1 base and 2 bases respectively, with 11 bases between them.

CDR3 coding DNA: TGCAGCGTTGTGCGCGCCCGCACAGATACGCAGTATTTT. The encoded protein is CSVVRARTDTQYF. The chain links TRBV29-1 to TRBJ2-3; no clear D. Per germline, CDR1 SQVTM and CDR2 ANQGSEA. This CDR3 is 13 amino acids long. Trimming took 4 bases from V and 1 from J, leaving 9 bases between them.

V usage is TRBV28 and J usage is TRBJ1-5, with TRBD1 matching 10 bases. Losses at the gene ends were 5 bases for V and 5 bases for J; bases not matched to a gene: 6. Germline V lookup: CDR1 MDHEN, CDR2 SYDVKM. The CDR3 is made up of 15 amino acids. This CDR3 reads CASSGGTGVHQPQHF. CDR3 coding DNA: TGTGCCAGCAGTGGAGGGACAGGGGTTCATCAGCCCCAGCATTTT.

The chain has TRBV20-1 and TRBJ2-5; 7 bases are a match to TRBD2. The germline V gene encodes CDR1 DFQATT and CDR2 SNEGSKA (reference sequence). V shed 2 bases, J shed 5 bases, and the junction held 14 bases outside the gene matches. The CDR3 extends over 16 amino acids. DNA for the CDR3: TGCAGTGCTAGATCCCAAGCCGGGGGGTCCGGGGAGACCCAGTACTTC. Its translation: CSARSQAGGSGETQYF.

This clonotype has more than one count but fewer than ten. V usage is TRBV14 and J usage is TRBJ2-7; D remains ambiguous. V was trimmed by 4 bases and J by 0 bases, leaving 13 bases between them. The CDR3 covers 15 residues. From germline, CDR1 is SGHDN and CDR2 FVKESK. The CDR3 nucleotides read TGTGCCAGCAGCCCCGCAGCAAGAAGCTCCTACGAGCAGTACTTC. Protein sequence: CASSPAARSSYEQYF.

Note on this clonotype: A much larger clone sits a single nucleotide away, making a read error possible. The gene calls are TRBV12-3 or TRBV12-4 and TRBJ2-7; maybe TRBD2 (6 bases). Trimming removed 6 bases from V and 6 bases from J, with 15 bases in between. This CDR3 contains 13 residues. CDR3 nucleotide sequence: TGTGCCAGCAGCTCCGGCGGGGAGTTCGAGCAGTACTTC. Translating it yields CASSSGGEFEQYF.

This clonotype was recorded at least ten times. V usage is TRBV6-2 or TRBV6-3 and J usage is TRBJ2-1; TRBD2 matches 15 bases. Per the germline V gene, CDR1 is MNHEY and CDR2 is SVGEGT. Germline trimming cut 6 bases from V and 0 bases from J; bases unmatched to any gene: 15. The length of the CDR3 is 21 residues. Here the CDR3 reads CASREGLAGGQTRSSYNEQFF. CDR3 coding DNA: TGTGCCAGCAGGGAAGGACTAGCGGGGGGGCAAACCCGGAGCTCCTACAATGAGCAGTTCTTC.

In this sample, this clonotype turned up many times. This chain links TRBV7-9 with TRBJ1-2, with D perhaps matching TRBD1 (6 bases). Trimming stripped 6 bases from V and 2 bases from J, with 19 bases between. Germline assignment: CDR1 SEHNR and CDR2 FQNEAQ (reference sequence). CDR3 length: 16 amino acids. For the CDR3, the DNA is TGTGCCAGCAGAACGGGGGGGACACTGCAGAACTATGGCTACACCTTC. Translating it yields CASRTGGTLQNYGYTF.

In this sample, this clonotype turned up many times. The V gene is TRBV28, the J gene TRBJ2-1; 7 bases agree with TRBD2. With V trimmed by 2 bases and J by 12 bases, 19 bases remained unmatched. The CDR3 is 17 residues long. Germline CDR1 reads MDHEN; CDR2 reads SYDVKM. The CDR3 sequence is CASSLPPPSGAPKGQFF. The CDR3 coding sequence is TGTGCCAGCAGTTTACCCCCCCCCAGCGGGGCACCCAAGGGGCAGTTCTTC. Combining the CDR3 with reference TRBV28 and TRBJ2-1 gives the whole variable domain DVKVTQSSRYLVKRTGEKVFLECVQDMDHENMFWYRQDPGLGLRLIYFSYDVKMKEKGDIPEGYSVSREKKERFSLILESASTNQTSMYLCASSLPPPSGAPKGQFFGPGTRLTVL.

V is TRBV9 and J is TRBJ2-5, with 8 bases matching TRBD2. The CDR3 length is 16 residues. Germline trimming cut 4 bases from V and 4 bases from J; bases unmatched to any gene: 12. The germline CDR1 and CDR2 sequences are SGDLS and YYNGEE. CDR3 region: CASSPRGSGSGETQYF. The CDR3 DNA follows: TGTGCCAGCAGCCCCCGGGGGAGCGGGAGTGGAGAGACCCAGTACTTC.